This T cell receptor beta chain was found in a study of neurological immune-mediated disorders. One entry per CDR3 protein results from TCRdb running MiXCR on the 5' RACE reads. The table lists tens of thousands of distinct CDR3 sequences, about 3.2% of them singletons. This sample's time point: longitudinal time-point 1 (baseline). The unsorted libraries were produced from 2 million PBMCs held at -80 C. Germline loops: CDR1 DFQATT, CDR2 SNEGSKA (reference sequence). The CDR3 totals 14 residues. With 5 bases removed from V and 0 bases from J, the gap between germline ends came to 8 bases. This clonotype occurred many times. Its target is unknown. Points from the study as a whole: When the repertoires were sorted by phylogenetic grouping, those of 18 of 34 multiple sclerosis patients ended up in one related-CDR3 cluster, a possible signature. The study found no CDR3 amino acid sequences shared by expanded clones across subjects, suggesting private repertoires in all groups.

The TCR comes from a woman aged 60-75 years with multiple sclerosis. Sequences were obtained from PBMCs. The V call is TRBV20-1, the J call TRBJ2-6, with D hard to call. This CDR3 is CSAYQSSGANVLTF. The CDR3 bases are TGCAGTGCTTACCAGAGCTCTGGGGCCAACGTCCTGACTTTC.